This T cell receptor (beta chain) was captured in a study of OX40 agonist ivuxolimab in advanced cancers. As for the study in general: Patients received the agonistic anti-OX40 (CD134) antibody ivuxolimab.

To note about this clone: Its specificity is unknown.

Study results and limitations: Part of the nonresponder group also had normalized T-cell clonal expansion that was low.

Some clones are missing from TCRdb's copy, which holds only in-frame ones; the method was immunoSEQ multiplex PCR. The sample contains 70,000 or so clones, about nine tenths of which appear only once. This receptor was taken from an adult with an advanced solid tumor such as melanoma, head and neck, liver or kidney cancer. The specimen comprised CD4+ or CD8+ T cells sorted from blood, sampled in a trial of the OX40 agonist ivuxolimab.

Here the CDR3 reads CSVGSGQGYEQYF. CDR3 sequence (DNA): TGCAGCGTTGGTTCGGGACAGGGCTACGAGCAGTACTTC. The chain has TRBV29-1 and TRBJ2-7; 9 positions agree with TRBD1. With 4 bases clipped from V and 3 bases from J, the junction kept 4 bases outside the gene matches. Germline V gene sequence: CDR1 SQVTM, CDR2 ANQGSEA. This CDR3 region has 13 residues.